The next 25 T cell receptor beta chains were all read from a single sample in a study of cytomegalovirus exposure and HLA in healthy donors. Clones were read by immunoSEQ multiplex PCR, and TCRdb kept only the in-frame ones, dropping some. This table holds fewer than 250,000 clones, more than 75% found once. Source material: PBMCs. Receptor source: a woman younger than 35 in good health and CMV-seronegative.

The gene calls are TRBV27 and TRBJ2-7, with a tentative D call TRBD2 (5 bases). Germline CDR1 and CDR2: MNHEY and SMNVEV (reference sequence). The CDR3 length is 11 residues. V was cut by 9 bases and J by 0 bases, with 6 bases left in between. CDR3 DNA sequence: TGTGCCAGTGGGAGCTCCTACGAGCAGTACTTC. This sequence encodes CASGSSYEQYF.

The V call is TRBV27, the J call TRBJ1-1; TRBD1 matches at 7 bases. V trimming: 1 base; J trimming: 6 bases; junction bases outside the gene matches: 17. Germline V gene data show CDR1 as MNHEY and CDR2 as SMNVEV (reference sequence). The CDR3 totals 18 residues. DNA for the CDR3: TGTGCCAGCAGTTTATGGGGAATCGGGACAGCTTACGTCTCTGAAGCTTTCTTT. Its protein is CASSLWGIGTAYVSEAFF.

CDR3 sequence reads: CASSVGGAYEQYF. The CDR3 nucleotides are TGTGCCAGTAGTGTCGGGGGGGCCTACGAGCAGTACTTC. This sequence joins TRBV19 and TRBJ2-7; 8 nucleotides match TRBD2. The germline V gene encodes CDR1 LNHDA and CDR2 SQIVND (reference sequence). This CDR3 has 13 residues. Germline trimming cut 5 bases from V and 2 bases from J; bases unmatched to any gene: 2.

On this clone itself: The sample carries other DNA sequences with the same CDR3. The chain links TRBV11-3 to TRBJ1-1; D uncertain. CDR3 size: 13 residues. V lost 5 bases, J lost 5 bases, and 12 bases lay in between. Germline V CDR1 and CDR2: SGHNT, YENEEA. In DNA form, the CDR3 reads TGTGCCAGCAGCCTGGGGAGTGGGACTGAAGCTTTCTTT. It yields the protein CASSLGSGTEAFF.

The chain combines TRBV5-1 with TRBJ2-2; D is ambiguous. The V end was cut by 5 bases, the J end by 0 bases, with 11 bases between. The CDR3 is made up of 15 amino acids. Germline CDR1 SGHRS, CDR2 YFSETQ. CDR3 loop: CASSRSQTNTGELFF. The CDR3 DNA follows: TGCGCCAGCAGTAGGTCACAGACGAACACCGGGGAGCTGTTTTTT.

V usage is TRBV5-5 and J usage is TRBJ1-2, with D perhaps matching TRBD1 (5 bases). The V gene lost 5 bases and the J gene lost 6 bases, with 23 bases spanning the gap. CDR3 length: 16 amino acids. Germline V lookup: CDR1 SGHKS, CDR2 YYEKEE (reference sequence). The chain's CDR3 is CASRTGTGGRGDGYTF. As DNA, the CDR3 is TGTGCCAGCAGAACGGGGACTGGAGGCCGGGGGGATGGCTACACCTTC.

The CDR3 spells CASSQEGQGRIYGYTF. Written as DNA, the CDR3 is TGTGCCAGCAGCCAAGAGGGACAGGGACGAATCTATGGCTACACCTTC. V usage is TRBV14 and J usage is TRBJ1-2; TRBD1 agrees at 9 bases. V lost 0 bases to trimming and J lost 4 bases; unmatched junction nucleotides: 6. The CDR3 has 16 amino acids. The germline V gene encodes CDR1 SGHDN and CDR2 FVKESK.

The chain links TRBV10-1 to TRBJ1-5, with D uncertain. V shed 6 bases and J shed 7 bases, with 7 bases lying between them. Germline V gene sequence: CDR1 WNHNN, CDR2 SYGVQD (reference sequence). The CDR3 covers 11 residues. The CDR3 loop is CASRPNQPQHF. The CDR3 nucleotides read TGCGCCAGCAGACCTAACCAGCCCCAGCATTTT.

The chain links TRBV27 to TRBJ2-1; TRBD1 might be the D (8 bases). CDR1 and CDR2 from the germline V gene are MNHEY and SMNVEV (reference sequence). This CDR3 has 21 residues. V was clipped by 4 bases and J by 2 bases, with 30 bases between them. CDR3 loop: CASSYHGQGPPGAGAYNEQFF. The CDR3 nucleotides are TGTGCCAGCAGTTATCATGGACAGGGTCCCCCAGGCGCGGGAGCCTACAATGAGCAGTTCTTC.

CDR3 coding DNA: TGTGCCACCAGCAGAGATTCAGGAGGGCCGGGTGGCTACACCTTC. This gives the protein CATSRDSGGPGGYTF. This chain connects TRBV15 to TRBJ1-2, with unresolved D. The V gene lost 0 bases and the J gene lost 7 bases, with 15 bases spanning the gap. Germline V gene data show CDR1 as LNHNV and CDR2 as YYDKDF (reference sequence). The CDR3 covers 15 residues.

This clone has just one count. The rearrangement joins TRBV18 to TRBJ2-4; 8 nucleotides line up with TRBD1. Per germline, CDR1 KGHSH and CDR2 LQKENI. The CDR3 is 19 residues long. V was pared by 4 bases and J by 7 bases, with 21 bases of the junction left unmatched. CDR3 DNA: TGTGCCAGCTCACGAAGAACCGGGACAGGCTTTACTAAACTTAACATTCAGTACTTC. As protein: CASSRRTGTGFTKLNIQYF.

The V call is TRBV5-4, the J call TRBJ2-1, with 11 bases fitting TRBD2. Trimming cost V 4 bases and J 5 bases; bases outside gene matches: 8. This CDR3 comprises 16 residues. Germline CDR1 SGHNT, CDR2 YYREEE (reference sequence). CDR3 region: CASSTVAGGKNNEQFF. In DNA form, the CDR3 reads TGTGCCAGCAGCACAGTAGCGGGAGGGAAAAACAATGAGCAGTTCTTC. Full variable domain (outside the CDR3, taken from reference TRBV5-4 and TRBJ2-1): ETGVTQSPTHLIKTRGQQVTLRCSSQSGHNTVSWYQQALGQGPQFIFQYYREEENGRGNFPPRFSGLQFPNYSSELNVNALELDDSALYLCASSTVAGGKNNEQFFGPGTRLTVL.

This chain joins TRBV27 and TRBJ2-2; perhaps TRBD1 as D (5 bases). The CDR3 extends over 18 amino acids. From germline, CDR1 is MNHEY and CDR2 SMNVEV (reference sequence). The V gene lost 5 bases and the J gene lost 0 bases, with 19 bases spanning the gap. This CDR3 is CASSRSGNWVSNTGELFF. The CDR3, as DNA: TGTGCCAGCAGTCGGTCAGGGAATTGGGTTTCGAACACCGGGGAGCTGTTTTTT.

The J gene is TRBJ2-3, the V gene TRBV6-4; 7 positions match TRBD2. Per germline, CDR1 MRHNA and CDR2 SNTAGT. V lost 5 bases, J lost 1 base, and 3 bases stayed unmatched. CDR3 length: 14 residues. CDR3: CASSRAGGTDTQYF. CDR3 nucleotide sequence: TGTGCCAGCAGTCGGGCGGGGGGCACAGATACGCAGTATTTT.

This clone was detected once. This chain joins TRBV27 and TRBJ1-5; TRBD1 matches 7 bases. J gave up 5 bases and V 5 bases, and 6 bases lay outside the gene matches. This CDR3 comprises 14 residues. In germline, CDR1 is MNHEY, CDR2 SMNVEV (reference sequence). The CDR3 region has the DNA TGTGCCAGCAGTCCCGGGACAGTAGATCAGCCCCAGCATTTT. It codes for CASSPGTVDQPQHF.

The CDR3: CASSAETGSNYGYTF. CDR3 nucleotide sequence: TGTGCCAGCAGCGCCGAGACAGGTTCTAACTATGGCTACACCTTC. The V call is TRBV6-4, the J call TRBJ1-2; TRBD1 might be the D (6 bases). CDR1 and CDR2 (germline): MRHNA, SNTAGT. Trimming shortened V by 6 bases and J by 0 bases, and 14 bases separated the two germline ends. This CDR3 is built from 15 residues.

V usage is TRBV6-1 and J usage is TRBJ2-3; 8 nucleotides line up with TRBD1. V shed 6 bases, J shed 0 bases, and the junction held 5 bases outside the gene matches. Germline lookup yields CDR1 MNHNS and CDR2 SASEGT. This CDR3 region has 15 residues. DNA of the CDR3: TGTGCCAGCAGGGAGCAGGGGGCTAGCACAGATACGCAGTATTTT. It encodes CASREQGASTDTQYF.

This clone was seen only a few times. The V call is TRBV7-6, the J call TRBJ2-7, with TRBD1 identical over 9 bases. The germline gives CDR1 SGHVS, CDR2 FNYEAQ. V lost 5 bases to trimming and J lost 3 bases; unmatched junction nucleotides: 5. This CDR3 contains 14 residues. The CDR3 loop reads CASSTGQGSYEQYF. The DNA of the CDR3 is TGTGCCAGCAGCACCGGACAGGGGAGCTACGAGCAGTACTTC.

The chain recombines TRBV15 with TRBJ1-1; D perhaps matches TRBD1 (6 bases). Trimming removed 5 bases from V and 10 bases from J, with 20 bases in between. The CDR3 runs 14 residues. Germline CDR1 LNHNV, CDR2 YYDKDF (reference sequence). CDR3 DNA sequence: TGTGCCACCAGCTGGGGGACCGGGGGGCGGAGAGCTTTCTTT. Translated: CATSWGTGGRRAFF.

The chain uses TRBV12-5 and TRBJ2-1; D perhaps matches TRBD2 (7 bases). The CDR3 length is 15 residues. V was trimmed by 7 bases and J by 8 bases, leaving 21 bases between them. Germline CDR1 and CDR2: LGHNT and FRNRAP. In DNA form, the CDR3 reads TGTGCTAGTGCTGGTTTGGCGGGGGAGGGGGATGAGCAGTTCTTC. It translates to CASAGLAGEGDEQFF. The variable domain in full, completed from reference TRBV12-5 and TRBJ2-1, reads DARVTQTPRHKVTEMGQEVTMRCQPILGHNTVFWYRQTMMQGLELLAYFRNRAPLDDSGMPKDRFSAEMPDATLATLKIQPSEPRDSAVYFCASAGLAGEGDEQFFGPGTRLTVL.

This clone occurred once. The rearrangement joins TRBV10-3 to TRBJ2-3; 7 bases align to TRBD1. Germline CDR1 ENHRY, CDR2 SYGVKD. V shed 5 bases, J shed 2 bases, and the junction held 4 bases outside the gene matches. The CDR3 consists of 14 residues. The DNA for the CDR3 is TGTGCCATCAGTCCCGGGACAGCCACAGATACGCAGTATTTT. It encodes CAISPGTATDTQYF.

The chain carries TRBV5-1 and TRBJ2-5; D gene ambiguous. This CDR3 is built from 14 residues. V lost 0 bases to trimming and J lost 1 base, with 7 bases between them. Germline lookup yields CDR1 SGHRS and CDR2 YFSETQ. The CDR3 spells CASSLAVFQETQYF. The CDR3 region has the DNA TGCGCCAGCAGCTTGGCGGTGTTCCAAGAGACCCAGTACTTC.

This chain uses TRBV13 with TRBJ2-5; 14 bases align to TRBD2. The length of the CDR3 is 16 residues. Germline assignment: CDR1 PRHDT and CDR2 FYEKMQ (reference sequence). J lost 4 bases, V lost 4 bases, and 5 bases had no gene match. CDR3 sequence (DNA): TGTGCCAGCAGCTGGGGACTAGCGGGAGTCGGAGAGACCCAGTACTTC. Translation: CASSWGLAGVGETQYF. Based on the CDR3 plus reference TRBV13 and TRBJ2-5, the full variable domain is AAGVIQSPRHLIKEKRETATLKCYPIPRHDTVYWYQQGPGQDPQFLISFYEKMQSDKGSIPDRFSAQQFSDYHSELNMSSLELGDSALYFCASSWGLAGVGETQYFGPGTRLLVL.

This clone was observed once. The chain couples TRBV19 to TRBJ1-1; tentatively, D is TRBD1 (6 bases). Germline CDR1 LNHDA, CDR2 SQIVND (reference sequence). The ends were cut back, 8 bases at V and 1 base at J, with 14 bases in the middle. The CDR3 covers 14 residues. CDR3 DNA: TGTGCCAGTTCCACAGGGTTCGGGAACACTGAAGCTTTCTTT. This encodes CASSTGFGNTEAFF.

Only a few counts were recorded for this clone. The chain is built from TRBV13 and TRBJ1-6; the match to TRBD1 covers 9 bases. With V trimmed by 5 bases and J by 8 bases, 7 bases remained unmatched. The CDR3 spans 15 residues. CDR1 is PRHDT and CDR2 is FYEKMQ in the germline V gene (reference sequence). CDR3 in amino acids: CASSGTGFVDSPLHF. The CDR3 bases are TGTGCCAGCAGCGGGACAGGGTTTGTTGATTCACCCCTCCACTTT.